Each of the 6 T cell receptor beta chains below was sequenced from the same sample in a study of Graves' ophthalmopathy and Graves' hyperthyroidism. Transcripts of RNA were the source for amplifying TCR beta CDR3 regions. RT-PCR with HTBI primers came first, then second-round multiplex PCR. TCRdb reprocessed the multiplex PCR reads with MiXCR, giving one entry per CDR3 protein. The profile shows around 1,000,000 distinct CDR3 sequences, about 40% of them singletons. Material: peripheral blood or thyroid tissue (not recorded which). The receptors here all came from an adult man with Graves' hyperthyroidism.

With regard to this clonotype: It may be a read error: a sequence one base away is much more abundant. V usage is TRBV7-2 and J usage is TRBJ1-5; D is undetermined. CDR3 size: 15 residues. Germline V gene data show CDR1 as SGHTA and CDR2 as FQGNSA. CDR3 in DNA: TGTGCCGGCAGCCTCGCCAGCCATAGCAATCAGCCCCAGCATTTT. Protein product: CAGSLASHSNQPQHF. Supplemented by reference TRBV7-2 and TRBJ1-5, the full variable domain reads GAGVSQSPSNKVTEKGKDVELRCDPISGHTALYWYRQSLGQGLEFLIYFQGNSAPDKSGLPSDRFSAERTGGSVSTLTIQRTQQEDSAVYLCAGSLASHSNQPQHFGDGTRLSIL.

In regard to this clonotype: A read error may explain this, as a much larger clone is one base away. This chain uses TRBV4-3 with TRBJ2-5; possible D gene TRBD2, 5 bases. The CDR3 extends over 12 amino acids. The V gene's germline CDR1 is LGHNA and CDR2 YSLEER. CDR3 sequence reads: CASTREQEPQYF. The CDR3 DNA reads TGCGCCAGCACTAGGGAGCAAGAGCCCCAGTACTTC.

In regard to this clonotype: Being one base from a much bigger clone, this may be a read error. This CDR3 reads CANSVLGLVETQYF. CDR3 sequence (DNA): TGTGCCAACAGTGTCCTGGGACTAGTTGAGACCCAGTACTTC. This chain joins TRBV2 and TRBJ2-5, with TRBD2 matching 8 bases. The CDR3 contains 14 residues. Per the germline V gene, CDR1 is SNHLY and CDR2 is FYNNEI.

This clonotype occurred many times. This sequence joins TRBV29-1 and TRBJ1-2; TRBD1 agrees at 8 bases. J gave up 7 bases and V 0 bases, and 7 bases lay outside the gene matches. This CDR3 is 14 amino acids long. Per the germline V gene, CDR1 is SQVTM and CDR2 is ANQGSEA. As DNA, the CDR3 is TGCAGCGTTGAAGAACAGACAGGGGTGGGTGGCTACACCTTC. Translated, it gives CSVEEQTGVGGYTF.

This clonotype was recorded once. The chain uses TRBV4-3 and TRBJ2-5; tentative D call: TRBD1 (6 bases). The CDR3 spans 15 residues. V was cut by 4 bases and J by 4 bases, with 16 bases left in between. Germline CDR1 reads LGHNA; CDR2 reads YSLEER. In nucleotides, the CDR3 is TGCGCCAGCAGCCCTTACAGGGCGGTTGGAGAGACCCAGTACTTC. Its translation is CASSPYRAVGETQYF.

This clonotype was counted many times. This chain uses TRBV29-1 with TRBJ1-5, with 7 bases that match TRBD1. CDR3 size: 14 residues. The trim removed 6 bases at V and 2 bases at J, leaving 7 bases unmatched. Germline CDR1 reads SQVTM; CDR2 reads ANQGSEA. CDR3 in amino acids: CSVGDSMGNQPQHF. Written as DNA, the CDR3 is TGCAGCGTGGGGGACAGTATGGGCAATCAGCCCCAGCATTTT.